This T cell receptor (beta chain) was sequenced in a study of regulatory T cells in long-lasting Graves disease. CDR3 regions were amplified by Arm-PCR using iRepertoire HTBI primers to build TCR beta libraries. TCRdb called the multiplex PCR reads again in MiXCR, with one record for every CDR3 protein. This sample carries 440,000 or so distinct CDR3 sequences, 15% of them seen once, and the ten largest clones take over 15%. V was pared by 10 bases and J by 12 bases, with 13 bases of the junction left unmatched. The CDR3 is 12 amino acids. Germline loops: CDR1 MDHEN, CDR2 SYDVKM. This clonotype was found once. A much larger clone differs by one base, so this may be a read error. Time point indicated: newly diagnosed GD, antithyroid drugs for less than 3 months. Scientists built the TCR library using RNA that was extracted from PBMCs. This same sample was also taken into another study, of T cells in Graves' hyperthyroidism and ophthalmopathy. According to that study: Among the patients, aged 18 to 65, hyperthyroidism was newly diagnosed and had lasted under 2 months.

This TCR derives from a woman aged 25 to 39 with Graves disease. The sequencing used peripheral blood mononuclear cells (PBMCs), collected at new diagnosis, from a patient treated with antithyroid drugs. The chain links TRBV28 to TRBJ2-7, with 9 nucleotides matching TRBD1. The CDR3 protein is CATCRQGGGWYF. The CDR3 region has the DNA TGTGCCACTTGCCGACAGGGGGGGGGTTGGTACTTC.